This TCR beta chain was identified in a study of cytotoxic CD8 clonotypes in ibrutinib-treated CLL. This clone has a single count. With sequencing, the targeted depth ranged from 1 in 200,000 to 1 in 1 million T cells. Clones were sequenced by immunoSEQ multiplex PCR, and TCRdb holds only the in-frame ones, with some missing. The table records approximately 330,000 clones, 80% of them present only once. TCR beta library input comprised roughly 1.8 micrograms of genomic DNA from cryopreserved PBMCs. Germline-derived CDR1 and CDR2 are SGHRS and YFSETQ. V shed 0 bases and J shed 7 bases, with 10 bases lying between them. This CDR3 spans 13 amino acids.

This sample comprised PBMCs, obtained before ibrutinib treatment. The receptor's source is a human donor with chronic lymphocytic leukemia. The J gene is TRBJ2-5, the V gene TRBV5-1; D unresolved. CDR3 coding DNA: TGCGCCAGCAGCTTGGACGGCCAGGTGACCCAGTACTTC. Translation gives CASSLDGQVTQYF.